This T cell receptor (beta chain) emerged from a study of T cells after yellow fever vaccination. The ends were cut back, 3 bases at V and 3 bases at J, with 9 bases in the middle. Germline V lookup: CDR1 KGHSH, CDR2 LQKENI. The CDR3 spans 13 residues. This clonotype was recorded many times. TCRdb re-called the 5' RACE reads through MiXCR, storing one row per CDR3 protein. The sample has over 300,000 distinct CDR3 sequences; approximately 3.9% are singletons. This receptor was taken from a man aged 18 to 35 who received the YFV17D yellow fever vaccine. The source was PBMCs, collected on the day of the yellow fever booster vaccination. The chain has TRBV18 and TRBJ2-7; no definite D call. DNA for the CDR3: TGTGCCAGCTCACCCCTGGGGTACTACGAGCAGTACTTC. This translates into CASSPLGYYEQYF.